The rows below give T cell receptor beta chains drawn from one sample of a study of blood T cell repertoires in COVID-19. Libraries were prepared by immunoSEQ multiplex PCR; TCRdb keeps only in-frame clonotypes and omits some of them. The sample has some 160,000 clones, about 85% seen once. Material: PBMCs or T cells enriched from blood (not recorded which). These receptor sequences come from a middle-aged woman who had recovered from COVID-19. CDR3s include the opening cysteine and the closing phenylalanine or tryptophan. The D gene is left open where the match is weak. Clone size is given for some rows only: seen once, a few or many times, or a class if the clone is expanded.

TRBJ1-2 | - | - | TRBV6-5 | TGTGCCAGCAGTCCTAGCCTATACTATGGCTACACCTTC | CASSPSLYYGYTF
TRBJ1-1 | - | - | TRBV27 | TGTGCCAGCAGTCTGTTTAATAGGAACACTGAAGCTTTCTTT | CASSLFNRNTEAFF
TRBJ2-1 | - | TRBD1 | TRBV18 | TGTGCCAGCTCACCTACGACAGGGGATAATGAGCAGTTCTTC | CASSPTTGDNEQFF
TRBJ2-7 | - | - | TRBV5-1 | TGCGCCAGCAGCTTGGATGGGGGGTCGGGAGAGCAGTACTTC | CASSLDGGSGEQYF
TRBJ1-3 | many | TRBD1 | TRBV4-2 | TGTGCCAGCAGCCAAGAAATGCTTTCGCCGGGACAGGGAAAGGACACCATATATTTT | CASSQEMLSPGQGKDTIYF
TRBJ1-5 | - | - | TRBV7-9 | TGTGCCAGCAGCTTAGGCAGGGGAGAACAGCCCCAGCATTTT | CASSLGRGEQPQHF
TRBJ1-2 | few | - | TRBV30 | TGTGCCCACGGCAGGAGTACTCTGGGAGGTGGCTACACCTTC | CAHGRSTLGGGYTF
TRBJ1-6 | - | - | TRBV13 | TGTGCCAGCAGCTTAGGGGGTAGGGCGGGTAATTCACCCCTCCACTTT | CASSLGGRAGNSPLHF
TRBJ1-4 | - | TRBD1 | TRBV3-1/TRBV3-2 | TGTGCCAGCAGCCGATTTTGGACAGGGAATGAAAAACTGTTTTTT | CASSRFWTGNEKLFF
TRBJ2-7 | - | TRBD1 | TRBV19 | TGTGCCAGTAGTATCAGGGACAGGGGTAACGAGCAGTACTTC | CASSIRDRGNEQYF
TRBJ1-4 | - | TRBD1 | TRBV5-4 | TGTGCCAGCAGCTTGGCGACCGGGACAGGGGGCGGAGGTGAAAAACTGTTTTTT | CASSLATGTGGGGEKLFF
TRBJ1-4 | - | - | TRBV7-8 | TGTGCCAGCAGCCACGGTCGGGTACTCGTTGAAAAACTGTTTTTT | CASSHGRVLVEKLFF
TRBJ1-5 | few | TRBD1 | TRBV9 | TGTGCCAGCAGCGAGACCGGGACAGCCAATCAGCCCCAGCATTTT | CASSETGTANQPQHF
TRBJ2-2 | - | TRBD1 | TRBV6-1 | TGTGCCAGCAGTGAAGAACAGGGGAGCAGTAGGGGGGAGCTGTTTTTT | CASSEEQGSSRGELFF
TRBJ2-5 | once | - | TRBV5-5 | TGTGCCAGCAGCTTGTCATCAGTTCAAGAGACCCAGTACTTC | CASSLSSVQETQYF
TRBJ1-2 | - | - | TRBV10-3 | TGTGCCATCAGTGTAGAGGTTCGGGGTGGGTCCTCCTATGGCTACACCTTC | CAISVEVRGGSSYGYTF
TRBJ1-5 | once | TRBD1 | TRBV18 | TGTGCCAGCTCACCAGAGGAGGGGGCGCCTGGCAATCAGCCCCAGCATTTT | CASSPEEGAPGNQPQHF
TRBJ1-4 | once | - | TRBV5-4 | TGTGCCAGCAGCTTGGATAGCCAGTTACTGTTTTTT | CASSLDSQLLFF
TRBJ2-2 | once | TRBD1 | TRBV5-4 | TGTGCCAGCAGTTCGCCGGGACAGGGGGTGGACGGGGAGCTGTTTTTT | CASSSPGQGVDGELFF
TRBJ1-2 | - | TRBD1 | TRBV9 | TGTGCCAGCAGCCCCACCGGGACAGAAACTAACTATGGCTACACCTTC | CASSPTGTETNYGYTF